This T cell receptor (beta chain) was documented in a study of blood T cell repertoires in COVID-19. This clone was seen a handful of times. Some clones are missing from TCRdb's copy, which holds only in-frame ones; the method was immunoSEQ multiplex PCR. The top ten hold about 4.3% of the sample, which has more than 40,000 clones, about 81% seen once. The CDR3 totals 15 residues. Germline CDR1 reads ENHRY; CDR2 reads SYGVKD. The ends lost 4 bases at V and 2 bases at J; junction bases unmatched: 3. The clonotype originates from a man aged 50-60 years with active COVID-19. The V call is TRBV10-3, the J call TRBJ2-2; 8 positions match TRBD2. Sequenced sample: peripheral blood. For the CDR3, the DNA is TGTGCCATCAGTGCGGGGGGGCTAAACACCGGGGAGCTGTTTTTT. It translates to CAISAGGLNTGELFF.